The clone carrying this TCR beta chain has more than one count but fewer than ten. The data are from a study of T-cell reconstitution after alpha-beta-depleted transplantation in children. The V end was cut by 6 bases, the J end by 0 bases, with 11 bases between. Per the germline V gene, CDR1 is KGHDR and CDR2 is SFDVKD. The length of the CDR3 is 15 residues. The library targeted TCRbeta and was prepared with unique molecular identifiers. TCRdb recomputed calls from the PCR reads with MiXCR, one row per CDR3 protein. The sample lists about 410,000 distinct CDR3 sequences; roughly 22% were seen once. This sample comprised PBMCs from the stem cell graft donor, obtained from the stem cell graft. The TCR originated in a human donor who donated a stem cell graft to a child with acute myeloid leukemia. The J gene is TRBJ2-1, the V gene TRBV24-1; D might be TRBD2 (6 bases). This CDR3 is CATSLSGSSYNEQFF. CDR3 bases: TGTGCCACCAGTCTTAGCGGAAGCTCCTACAATGAGCAGTTCTTC.